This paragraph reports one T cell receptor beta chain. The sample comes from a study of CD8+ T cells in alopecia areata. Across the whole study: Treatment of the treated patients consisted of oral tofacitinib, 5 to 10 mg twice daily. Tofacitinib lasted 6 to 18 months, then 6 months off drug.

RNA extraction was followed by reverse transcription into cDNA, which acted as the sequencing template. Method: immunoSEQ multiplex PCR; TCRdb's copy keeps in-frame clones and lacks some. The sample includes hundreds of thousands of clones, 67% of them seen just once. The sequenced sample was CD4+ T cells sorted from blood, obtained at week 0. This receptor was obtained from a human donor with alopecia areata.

The CDR3 loop reads CASSYSGQGAPEQYF. CDR3 bases: TGTGCCAGCAGTTACTCGGGACAGGGGGCCCCCGAGCAGTACTTC. The chain combines TRBV6-5 with TRBJ2-7, with 12 bases that match TRBD1. V was clipped by 0 bases and J by 6 bases; unmatched bases: 3. The CDR3 is 15 residues long. In germline, CDR1 is MNHEY, CDR2 SVGAGI.